Each of the 6 T cell receptor beta chains below was sequenced from the same sample in a study of blood T cell repertoires in COVID-19 (TCRdb year 2020). Receptors were amplified or captured by the immunoSEQ multiplex PCR assay. In its TCRdb copy, this immuneACCESS table keeps in-frame sequences only and misses some clones. Where compared with another copy, unresolved V genes explain less than half of these, and the others have no known cause. The sample yields fewer than 500,000 clones; 70% to 90% were counted once. 0.95% to 1% of the sample is held by the ten biggest clonotypes. The sequencing input was PBMCs or T cells enriched from blood (not recorded which). The origin of the receptors is a woman in her thirties with acute COVID-19.

To note about this clone: The sample contains more than one DNA sequence encoding this CDR3. This chain links TRBV5-1 with TRBJ1-2, with 9 bases fitting TRBD1. Per the germline V gene, CDR1 is SGHRS and CDR2 is YFSETQ. After removal of 1 base from V and 8 bases from J, the junction contained 3 bases not matched to a gene. The CDR3 loop spans 13 amino acids. Here the CDR3 reads CASSLRTGDGYTF. The DNA of the CDR3 is TGCGCCAGCAGCTTGAGGACAGGGGACGGCTACACCTTC.

The chain links TRBV3-1 (or the pseudogene TRBV3-2) to TRBJ1-5; D is possibly TRBD1 (6 bases). Trimming left V 1 base short and J 4 bases short, with 11 bases between. Germline V gene data show CDR1 as LGHDT and CDR2 as YNNKEL (reference sequence). The CDR3 sequence is 15 residues long. The DNA for the CDR3 is TGTGCCAGCAGCCAAGGGGGGCTTTCAAATCAGCCCCAGCATTTT. It encodes CASSQGGLSNQPQHF.

Only a few counts were recorded for this clone. The V and J genes are TRBV7-9 and TRBJ1-2; possibly TRBD1 for D (6 bases). The V gene's germline CDR1 is SEHNR and CDR2 FQNEAQ (reference sequence). The CDR3 is made up of 15 amino acids. V dropped 1 base and J dropped 8 bases, with 17 bases sitting between them. The chain's CDR3 is CASSLGDRNLPGYTF. The CDR3 DNA reads TGTGCCAGCAGCTTAGGCGACAGGAACCTTCCCGGCTACACCTTC.

The rearrangement links TRBV5-1 to TRBJ1-1, with TRBD1 as a possible D gene (5 bases). CDR3 length equals 14 residues. CDR1 SGHRS and CDR2 YFSETQ come from the germline V gene. The V end was cut by 4 bases, the J end by 1 base, with 11 bases between. CDR3 nucleotides: TGCGCCAGCAGCGGGGCCACAGCGAACACTGAAGCTTTCTTT. This encodes CASSGATANTEAFF. The full variable domain, rest sourced from reference TRBV5-1 and TRBJ1-1, is KAGVTQTPRYLIKTRGQQVTLSCSPISGHRSVSWYQQTPGQGLQFLFEYFSETQRNKGNFPGRFSGRQFSNSRSEMNVSTLELGDSALYLCASSGATANTEAFFGQGTRLTVV.

The gene calls are TRBV11-2 and TRBJ2-1; unclear D gene. Germline V gives CDR1 SGHAT, CDR2 FQNNGV. Between the trimmed V and J ends, which lost 5 bases and 7 bases, there was a span of 12 bases. The CDR3 runs to 13 residues. The CDR3 nucleotides read TGTGCCAGCAGCCAAAAATCCGGGAATGAGCAGTTCTTC. Residues: CASSQKSGNEQFF.

V and J are TRBV5-1 and TRBJ1-1; 9 bases are a match to TRBD1. Germline V gene data show CDR1 as SGHRS and CDR2 as YFSETQ. The CDR3 has 16 residues. The junction had 5 bases not matched to a gene; V was cut back by 0 bases and J by 2 bases. The CDR3 loop is CASSLVPDRGNTEAFF. The CDR3 bases are TGCGCCAGCAGCTTGGTGCCGGACAGGGGCAACACTGAAGCTTTCTTT. The full variable domain, completed using reference TRBV5-1 and TRBJ1-1, is KAGVTQTPRYLIKTRGQQVTLSCSPISGHRSVSWYQQTPGQGLQFLFEYFSETQRNKGNFPGRFSGRQFSNSRSEMNVSTLELGDSALYLCASSLVPDRGNTEAFFGQGTRLTVV.